These 15 T cell receptor beta chains came from one sample sequenced in a study of blood T cell repertoires in COVID-19 (dated by TCRdb to about 2020). Preparation of the library involved the immunoSEQ multiplex PCR assay. Not all clones reach the TCRdb copy of this immuneACCESS table, which keeps in-frame sequences only. Checked studies attribute under half of the gap to unresolved V genes and leave the rest unexplained. This sample is represented by a few hundred thousand clones; around 87% of them were singletons. The top ten hold 1.3% of the sample. The sequencing input was PBMCs or T cells enriched from blood (not recorded which). Every receptor here comes from a man aged 25 to 40 who had recovered from COVID-19.

The chain couples TRBV7-9 to TRBJ2-1; D is unresolved. CDR1 SEHNR and CDR2 FQNEAQ come from the germline V gene (reference sequence). The V and J ends lost 5 bases and 7 bases respectively, with 9 bases between them. The CDR3 length is 12 residues. In DNA form, the CDR3 reads TGTGCCAGCAGCCCAGTCGGGAATGAGCAGTTCTTC. Translated: CASSPVGNEQFF.

The chain couples TRBV7-9 to TRBJ1-4, with D maybe TRBD1 (6 bases). The CDR3 extends over 15 amino acids. CDR1 and CDR2 from the germline V gene are SEHNR and FQNEAQ (reference sequence). V was trimmed by 3 bases and J by 5 bases, leaving 13 bases between them. As DNA, the CDR3 is TGTGCCAGCAGCTTGCCGACAGGAGGAAATGAAAAACTGTTTTTT. The encoded protein is CASSLPTGGNEKLFF.

This chain links TRBV27 with TRBJ2-3; TRBD2 aligns across 9 bases. From germline, CDR1 is MNHEY and CDR2 SMNVEV (reference sequence). The CDR3 extends over 16 amino acids. Trimming took 6 bases from V and 0 from J; bases not matched to a gene: 7. The DNA of the CDR3 is TGTGCCAGCAGGAGGGCTAGCGGGGTTAGCACAGATACGCAGTATTTT. This sequence encodes CASRRASGVSTDTQYF.

The CDR3 bases are TGTGCCAGCAGGAGGGCCTCTGGAAACACCATATATTTT. This sequence encodes CASRRASGNTIYF. V usage is TRBV25-1 and J usage is TRBJ1-3; D gene uncertain. V was shortened by 6 bases and J by 0 bases, with 6 bases between the two germline ends. This CDR3 has 13 amino acids. Looked up from germline, CDR1 is MGHDK and CDR2 is SYGVNS.

This clone was counted a few times. The chain has TRBV11-2 and TRBJ2-7; 9 nucleotides line up with TRBD2. The germline gives CDR1 SGHAT, CDR2 FQNNGV. Trimming took 4 bases from V and 3 from J; bases not matched to a gene: 10. The CDR3 length is 16 residues. DNA for the CDR3: TGTGCCAGCAGCTCCTCTCGGACTAGCGTGGACTACGAGCAGTACTTC. Encoded protein: CASSSSRTSVDYEQYF.

This sequence joins TRBV6-5 and TRBJ2-1, with D maybe TRBD2 (6 bases). The CDR3 contains 15 residues. Trimming removed 6 bases from V and 0 bases from J, with 12 bases in between. Germline V gene lookup returns CDR1 MNHEY and CDR2 SVGAGI. For the CDR3, the DNA is TGTGCCAGCAGCCCGCGGGGTAGCTCCTACAATGAGCAGTTCTTC. Encoded protein: CASSPRGSSYNEQFF.

This chain uses TRBV11-3 with TRBJ1-1; D is undetermined. The length of the CDR3 is 13 residues. Trimming shortened V by 0 bases and J by 7 bases, and 9 bases separated the two germline ends. Germline CDR1 SGHNT, CDR2 YENEEA. The CDR3, as DNA: TGTGCCAGCAGCTTAGACAGACAAGGTGAAGCTTTCTTT. This sequence encodes CASSLDRQGEAFF.

This sequence joins TRBV6-5 and TRBJ2-2; 7 bases align to TRBD1. CDR1 and CDR2 (germline): MNHEY, SVGAGI. The V gene end was trimmed by 6 bases and the J gene end by 4 bases; junction bases not matched to a gene: 8. The CDR3 has 15 residues. CDR3 sequence reads: CASSIDRVGTGELFF. CDR3 sequence (DNA): TGTGCCAGCAGCATTGACAGGGTTGGCACCGGGGAGCTGTTTTTT.

This clone was found once. V and J are TRBV4-1 and TRBJ1-5; TRBD1 matches 10 bases. CDR1 MGHRA and CDR2 YSYEKL come from the germline V gene. This CDR3 region has 15 residues. The V and J ends lost 4 bases and 0 bases, in that order; junction bases with no gene match: 0. The CDR3 reads CASSRTGGSNQPQHF. CDR3 DNA: TGCGCCAGCAGCCGGACAGGGGGTAGCAATCAGCCCCAGCATTTT.

The chain employs TRBV10-3 and TRBJ1-5, with D unresolved. Trimming left V 2 bases short and J 0 bases short, with 5 bases between. Germline V gene sequence: CDR1 ENHRY, CDR2 SYGVKD. The CDR3 extends over 14 amino acids. Here the CDR3 reads CAISELPSNQPQHF. Here the CDR3 DNA reads TGTGCCATCAGTGAGCTTCCTAGCAATCAGCCCCAGCATTTT.

The chain couples TRBV9 to TRBJ2-5; 16 bases line up with TRBD2. Germline CDR1 and CDR2: SGDLS and YYNGEE. This CDR3 region has 18 residues. V dropped 3 bases and J dropped 2; count of bases not matched to a gene: 7. CDR3 DNA sequence: TGTGCCAGCAGCGCCGGGACTAGCGGGGGGGCCGGGCAAGAGACCCAGTACTTC. Its protein is CASSAGTSGGAGQETQYF.

The J gene is TRBJ1-3, the V gene TRBV18; TRBD1 matches 7 bases. Germline assignment: CDR1 KGHSH and CDR2 LQKENI. The CDR3 has 14 residues. Germline trimming cut 0 bases from V and 10 bases from J; bases unmatched to any gene: 6. DNA of the CDR3: TGTGCCAGCTCACCACCGGAGGGGGCATATACCATATATTTT. This codes for CASSPPEGAYTIYF. The variable domain in full, with the rest retrieved from reference TRBV18 and TRBJ1-3, is NAGVMQNPRHLVRRRGQEARLRCSPMKGHSHVYWYRQLPEEGLKFMVYLQKENIIDESGMPKERFSAEFPKEGPSILRIQQVVRGDSAAYFCASSPPEGAYTIYFGEGSWLTVV.

This clone was seen a single time. This chain joins TRBV5-1 and TRBJ2-2; 7 bases agree with TRBD2. Losses at the gene ends were 3 bases for V and 1 base for J; bases not matched to a gene: 6. CDR3 length equals 16 residues. The germline V gene encodes CDR1 SGHRS and CDR2 YFSETQ. The CDR3 DNA reads TGCGCCAGCAGCTGGGGGACTAACAGGAACACCGGGGAGCTGTTTTTT. Encoded protein: CASSWGTNRNTGELFF.

This chain links TRBV20-1 with TRBJ2-1; 7 nucleotides agree with TRBD2. The germline CDR1 and CDR2 sequences are DFQATT and SNEGSKA (reference sequence). V lost 3 bases and J lost 7; bases outside the gene matches: 12. The CDR3 sequence is 15 residues long. Written as DNA, the CDR3 is TGCAGTGCTAGTAACCGGGACTACTTCACGAATGAGCAGTTCTTC. Translating it yields CSASNRDYFTNEQFF.

V usage is TRBV19 and J usage is TRBJ2-7, with TRBD1 matching 8 bases. V lost 4 bases and J lost 0; bases outside the gene matches: 5. Germline V lookup: CDR1 LNHDA, CDR2 SQIVND (reference sequence). The CDR3 is 15 residues long. CDR3 nucleotides: TGTGCCAGTAGTAGACGGACAGGGTTCTCCTACGAGCAGTACTTC. Encoded protein: CASSRRTGFSYEQYF. The variable domain in full, with the rest retrieved from reference TRBV19 and TRBJ2-7, is DGGITQSPKYLFRKEGQNVTLSCEQNLNHDAMYWYRQDPGQGLRLIYYSQIVNDFQKGDIAEGYSVSREKKESFPLTVTSAQKNPTAFYLCASSRRTGFSYEQYFGPGTRLTVT.